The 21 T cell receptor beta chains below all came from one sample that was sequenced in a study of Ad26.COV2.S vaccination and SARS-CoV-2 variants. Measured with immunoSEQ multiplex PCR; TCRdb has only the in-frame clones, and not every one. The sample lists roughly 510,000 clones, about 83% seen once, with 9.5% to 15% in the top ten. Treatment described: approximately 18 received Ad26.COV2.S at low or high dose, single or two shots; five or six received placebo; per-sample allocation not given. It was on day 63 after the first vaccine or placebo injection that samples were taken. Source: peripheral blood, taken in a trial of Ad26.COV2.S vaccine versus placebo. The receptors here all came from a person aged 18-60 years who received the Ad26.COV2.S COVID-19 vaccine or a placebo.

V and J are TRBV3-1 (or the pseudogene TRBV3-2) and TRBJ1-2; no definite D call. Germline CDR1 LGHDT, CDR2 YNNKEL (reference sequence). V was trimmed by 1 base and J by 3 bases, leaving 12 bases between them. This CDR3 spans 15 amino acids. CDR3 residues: CASSQAFGEHYGYTF. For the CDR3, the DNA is TGTGCCAGCAGCCAAGCTTTTGGGGAGCACTATGGCTACACCTTC.

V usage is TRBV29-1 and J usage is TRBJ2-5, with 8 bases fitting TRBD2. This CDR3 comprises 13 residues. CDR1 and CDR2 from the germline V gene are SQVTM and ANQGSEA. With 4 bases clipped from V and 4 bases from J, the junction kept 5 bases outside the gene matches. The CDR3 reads CSVGGLAGETQYF. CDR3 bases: TGCAGCGTTGGGGGCCTAGCGGGAGAGACCCAGTACTTC.

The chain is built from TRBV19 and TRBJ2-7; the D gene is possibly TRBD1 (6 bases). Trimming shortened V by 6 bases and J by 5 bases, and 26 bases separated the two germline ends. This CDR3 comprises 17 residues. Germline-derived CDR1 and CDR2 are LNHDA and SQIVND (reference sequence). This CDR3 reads CASSEGVPGQGWDEQYF. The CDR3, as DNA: TGTGCCAGTAGCGAGGGGGTCCCGGGACAAGGTTGGGACGAGCAGTACTTC.

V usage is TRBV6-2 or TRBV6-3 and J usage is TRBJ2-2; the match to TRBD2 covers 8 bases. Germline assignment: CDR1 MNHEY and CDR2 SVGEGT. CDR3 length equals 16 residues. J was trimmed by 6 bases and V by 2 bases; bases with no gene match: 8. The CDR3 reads CASSYTLAGQPGELFF. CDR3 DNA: TGTGCCAGCAGTTACACTTTAGCGGGGCAGCCCGGGGAGCTGTTTTTT.

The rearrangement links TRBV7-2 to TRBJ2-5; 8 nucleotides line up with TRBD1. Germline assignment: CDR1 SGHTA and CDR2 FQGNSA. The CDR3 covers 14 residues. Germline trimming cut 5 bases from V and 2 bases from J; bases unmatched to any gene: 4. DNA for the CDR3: TGTGCCAGCAGCATGGACAGGGCACAAGAGACCCAGTACTTC. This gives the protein CASSMDRAQETQYF.

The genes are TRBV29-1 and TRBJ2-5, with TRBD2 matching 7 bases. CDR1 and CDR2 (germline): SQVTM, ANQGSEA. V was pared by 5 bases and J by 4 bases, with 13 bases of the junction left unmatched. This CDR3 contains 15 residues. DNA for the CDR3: TGCAGCGTTAAATCCGGGACTACATTCGGAGAGACCCAGTACTTC. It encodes CSVKSGTTFGETQYF.

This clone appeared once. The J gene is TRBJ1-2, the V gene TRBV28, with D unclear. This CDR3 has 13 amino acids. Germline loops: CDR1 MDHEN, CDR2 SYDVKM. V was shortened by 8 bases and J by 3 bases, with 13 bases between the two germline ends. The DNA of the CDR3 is TGTGCCAGCCGGGGTGCGGTTTACTATGGCTACACCTTC. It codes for CASRGAVYYGYTF.

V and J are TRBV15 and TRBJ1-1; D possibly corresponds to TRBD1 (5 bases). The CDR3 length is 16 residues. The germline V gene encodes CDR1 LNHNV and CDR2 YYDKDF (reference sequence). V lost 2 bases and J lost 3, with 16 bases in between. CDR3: CATSRYQGVGDTEAFF. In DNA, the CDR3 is TGTGCCACCAGCAGATATCAGGGAGTAGGGGACACTGAAGCTTTCTTT.

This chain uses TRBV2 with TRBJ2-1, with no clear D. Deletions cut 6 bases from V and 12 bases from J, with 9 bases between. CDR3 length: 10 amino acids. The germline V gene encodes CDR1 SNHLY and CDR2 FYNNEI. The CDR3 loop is CASRLKTQFF. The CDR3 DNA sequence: TGTGCCAGCAGGCTAAAAACGCAGTTCTTC.

CDR3 amino acids: CASRTQRQGGQETQYF. The CDR3 nucleotides read TGTGCCAGCAGGACTCAACGCCAGGGAGGGCAAGAGACCCAGTACTTC. The chain recombines TRBV21-1 with TRBJ2-5; the D call in the table, TRBD2, was not verified against the DNA. TRBV21-1 constitutes a pseudogene. This CDR3 comprises 16 residues.

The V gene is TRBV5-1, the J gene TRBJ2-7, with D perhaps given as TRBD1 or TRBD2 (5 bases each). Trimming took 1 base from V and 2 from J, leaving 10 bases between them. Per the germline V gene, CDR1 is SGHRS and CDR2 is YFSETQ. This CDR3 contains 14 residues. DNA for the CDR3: TGCGCCAGCAGCTTGCGAAGGGGAGCCTACGAGCAGTACTTC. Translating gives CASSLRRGAYEQYF.

The CDR3 nucleotides are TGTGCCTGGGCGGGACAGCAGAATCAGCCCCAGCATTTT. Translated, it gives CAWAGQQNQPQHF. The chain has TRBV30 and TRBJ1-5; 7 bases are a match to TRBD1. CDR1 and CDR2 (germline): GTSNPN, SVGIG (reference sequence). The CDR3 has 13 residues. Losses at the gene ends were 5 bases for V and 4 bases for J; bases not matched to a gene: 5.

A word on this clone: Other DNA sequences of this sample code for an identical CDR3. The CDR3 reads CASSSTGGGYEQYF. The CDR3 DNA reads as TGTGCCAGCAGTTCGACAGGGGGCGGCTACGAGCAGTACTTC. V is TRBV28 and J is TRBJ2-7; 10 positions match TRBD1. V dropped 4 bases and J dropped 3; count of bases not matched to a gene: 3. This CDR3 region has 14 residues. Germline values: CDR1 MDHEN, CDR2 SYDVKM.

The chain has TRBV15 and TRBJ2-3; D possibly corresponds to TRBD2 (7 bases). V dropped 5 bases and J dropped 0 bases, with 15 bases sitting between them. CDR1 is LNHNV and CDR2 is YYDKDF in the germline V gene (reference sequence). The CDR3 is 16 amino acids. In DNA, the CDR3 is TGTGCCACCAGCGGGGGGGCCGGGTTTAGCACAGATACGCAGTATTTT. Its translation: CATSGGAGFSTDTQYF.

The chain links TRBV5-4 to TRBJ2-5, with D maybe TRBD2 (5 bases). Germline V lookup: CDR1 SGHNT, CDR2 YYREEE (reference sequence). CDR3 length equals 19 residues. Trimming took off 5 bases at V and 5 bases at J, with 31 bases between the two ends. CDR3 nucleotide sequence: TGTGCCAGCAGAAGAGGGCGGTGGGGTCAGCCTAACTCTGGGGAGACCCAGTACTTC. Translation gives CASRRGRWGQPNSGETQYF.

The CDR3: CASSRTPGLKTGELFF. The CDR3 nucleotides read TGTGCCAGTAGTCGAACGCCGGGACTTAAAACCGGGGAGCTGTTTTTT. This chain joins TRBV19 and TRBJ2-2; weak D call: TRBD2 (6 bases). Trimming left V 5 bases short and J 5 bases short, with 18 bases between. CDR3 length equals 16 residues. Germline CDR1 LNHDA, CDR2 SQIVND (reference sequence).

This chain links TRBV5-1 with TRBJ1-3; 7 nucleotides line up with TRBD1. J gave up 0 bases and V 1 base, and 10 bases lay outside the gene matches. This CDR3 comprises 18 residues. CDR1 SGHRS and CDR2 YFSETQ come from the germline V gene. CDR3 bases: TGCGCCAGCAGCTTGAGGACAGGAACCCAGAACTCTGGAAACACCATATATTTT. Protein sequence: CASSLRTGTQNSGNTIYF.

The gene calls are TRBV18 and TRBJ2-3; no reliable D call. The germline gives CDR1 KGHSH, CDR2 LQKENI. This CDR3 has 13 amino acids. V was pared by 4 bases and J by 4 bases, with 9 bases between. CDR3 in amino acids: CASSRPVSDTQYF. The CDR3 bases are TGTGCCAGCTCACGACCGGTTTCAGATACGCAGTATTTT.

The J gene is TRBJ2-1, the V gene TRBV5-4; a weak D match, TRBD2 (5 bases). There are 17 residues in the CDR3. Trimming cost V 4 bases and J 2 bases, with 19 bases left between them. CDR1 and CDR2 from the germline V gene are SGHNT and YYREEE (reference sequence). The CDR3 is CASSNKMYGGTYNEQFF. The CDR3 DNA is TGTGCCAGCAGCAACAAGATGTATGGAGGTACCTACAATGAGCAGTTCTTC.

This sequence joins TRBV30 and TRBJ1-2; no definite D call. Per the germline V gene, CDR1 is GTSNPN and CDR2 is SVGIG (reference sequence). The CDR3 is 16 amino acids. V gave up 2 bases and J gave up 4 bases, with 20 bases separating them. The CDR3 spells CAWSLWRLPWSYGYTF. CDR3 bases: TGTGCCTGGAGTTTGTGGCGCCTGCCCTGGTCCTATGGCTACACCTTC.

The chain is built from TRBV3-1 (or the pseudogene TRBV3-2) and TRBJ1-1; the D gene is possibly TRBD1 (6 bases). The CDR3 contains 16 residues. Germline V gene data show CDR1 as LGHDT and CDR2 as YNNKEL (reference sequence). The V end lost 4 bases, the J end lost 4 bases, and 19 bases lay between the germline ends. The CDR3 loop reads CASSRRGSQGSTEAFF. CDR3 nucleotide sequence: TGTGCCAGCAGCCGACGTGGATCACAGGGATCCACTGAAGCTTTCTTT.